This T cell receptor beta chain comes out of a study of cytomegalovirus exposure and HLA in healthy donors. General study points: Another analysis was done later, and it associated 15,000 or so TCR beta sequences with HLA alleles at 0.05 false discovery rate.

A note on this clone: What it recognizes is unknown.

The germline V gene has CDR1 SGDLS and CDR2 YYNGEE. Trimming removed 0 bases at V and 5 bases at J, with 11 bases between. CDR3 length equals 14 residues. PCR primers comprised 60 Vbeta and 13 Jbeta primers. This table comes from immunoSEQ multiplex PCR, and its TCRdb copy is limited to in-frame clones, with some not included. This table holds about 190,000 clones, 85% to 90% found once. The TCR was taken from a woman aged 18-30 years in good health and CMV-seronegative. The chain recombines TRBV9 with TRBJ2-5, with unresolved D. The sequencing sample was made of PBMCs. CDR3 sequence (DNA): TGTGCCAGCAGCGTAGGGCAGCCCGGGGAGACCCAGTACTTC. Residues: CASSVGQPGETQYF.